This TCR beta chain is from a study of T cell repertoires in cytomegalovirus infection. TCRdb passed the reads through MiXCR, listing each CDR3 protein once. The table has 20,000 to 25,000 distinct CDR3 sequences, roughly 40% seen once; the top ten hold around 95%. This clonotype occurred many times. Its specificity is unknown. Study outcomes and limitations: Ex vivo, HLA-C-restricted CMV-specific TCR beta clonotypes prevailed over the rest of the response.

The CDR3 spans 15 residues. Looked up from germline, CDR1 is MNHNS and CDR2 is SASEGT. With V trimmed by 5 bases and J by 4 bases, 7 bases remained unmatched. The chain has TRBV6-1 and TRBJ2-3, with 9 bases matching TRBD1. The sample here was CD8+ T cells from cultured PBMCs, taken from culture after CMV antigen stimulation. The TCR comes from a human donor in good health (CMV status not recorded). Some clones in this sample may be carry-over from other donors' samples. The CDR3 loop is CASSPPGQGPDTQYF. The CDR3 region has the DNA TGTGCCAGCAGTCCTCCGGGACAGGGCCCAGATACGCAGTATTTT.